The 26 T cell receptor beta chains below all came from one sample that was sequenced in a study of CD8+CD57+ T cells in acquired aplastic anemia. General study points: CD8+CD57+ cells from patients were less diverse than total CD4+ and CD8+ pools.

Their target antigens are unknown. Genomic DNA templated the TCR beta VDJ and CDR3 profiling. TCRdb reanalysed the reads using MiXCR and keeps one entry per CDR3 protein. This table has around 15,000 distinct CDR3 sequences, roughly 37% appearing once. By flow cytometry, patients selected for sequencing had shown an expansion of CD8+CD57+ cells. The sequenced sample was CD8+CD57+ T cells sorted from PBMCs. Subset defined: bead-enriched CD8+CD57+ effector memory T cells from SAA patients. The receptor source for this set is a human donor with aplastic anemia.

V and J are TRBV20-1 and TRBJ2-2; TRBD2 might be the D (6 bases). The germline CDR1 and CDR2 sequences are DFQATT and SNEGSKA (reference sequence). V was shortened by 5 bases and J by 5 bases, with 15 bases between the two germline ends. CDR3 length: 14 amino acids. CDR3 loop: CSALSGGGTGELFF. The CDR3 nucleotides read TGCAGTGCTCTTAGCGGAGGTGGAACCGGGGAGCTGTTTTTT.

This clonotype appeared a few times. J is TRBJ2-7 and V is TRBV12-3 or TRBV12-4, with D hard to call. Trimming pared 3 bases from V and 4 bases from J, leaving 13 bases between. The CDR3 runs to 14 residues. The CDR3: CASSFARRTYEQYV. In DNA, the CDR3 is TGTGCCAGCAGTTTTGCCAGGAGAACTTACGAGCAGTACGTC.

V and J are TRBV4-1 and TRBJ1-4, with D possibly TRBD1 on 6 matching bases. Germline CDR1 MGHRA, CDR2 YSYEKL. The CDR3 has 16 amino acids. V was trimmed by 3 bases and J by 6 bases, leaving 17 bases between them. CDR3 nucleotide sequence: TGCGCCAGCAGCCACAGAACAGGGTGGGTCGATGAAAAACTGTTTTTT. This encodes CASSHRTGWVDEKLFF.

CDR3 region: CATSDWTVGETQYF. The CDR3 bases are TGTGCCACCAGTGATTGGACCGTGGGGGAGACCCAGTACTTC. The chain uses TRBV24-1 and TRBJ2-5; the D is unclear. CDR3 length equals 14 residues. V was cut by 2 bases and J by 5 bases, with 11 bases left in between. CDR1 and CDR2 (germline): KGHDR, SFDVKD.

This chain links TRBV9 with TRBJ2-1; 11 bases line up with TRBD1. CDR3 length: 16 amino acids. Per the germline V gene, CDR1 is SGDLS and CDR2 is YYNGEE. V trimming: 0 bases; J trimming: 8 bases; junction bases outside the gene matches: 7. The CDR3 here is CASSVARTGGFDEQFF. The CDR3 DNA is TGTGCCAGCAGCGTAGCCCGGACAGGGGGCTTCGATGAGCAGTTCTTC.

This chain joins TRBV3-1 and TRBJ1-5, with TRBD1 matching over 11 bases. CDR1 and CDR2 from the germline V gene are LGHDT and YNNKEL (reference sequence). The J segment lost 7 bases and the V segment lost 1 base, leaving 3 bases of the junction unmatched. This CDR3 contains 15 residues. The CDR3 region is CASSQAGQGGQPQHF. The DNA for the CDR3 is TGTGCCAGCAGCCAAGCGGGACAGGGGGGACAGCCCCAGCATTTT.

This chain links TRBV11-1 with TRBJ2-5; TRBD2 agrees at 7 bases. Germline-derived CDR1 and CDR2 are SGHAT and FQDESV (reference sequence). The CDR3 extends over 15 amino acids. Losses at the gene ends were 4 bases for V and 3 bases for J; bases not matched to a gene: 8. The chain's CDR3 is CASSSFRGGEETQYF. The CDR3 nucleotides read TGTGCCAGCAGCTCCTTTCGGGGAGGGGAAGAGACCCAGTACTTC.

CDR3 sequence reads: CATSDWGLAGAAGELFF. The CDR3 DNA reads as TGTGCCACCAGTGATTGGGGACTAGCGGGAGCGGCCGGGGAGCTGTTTTTT. V and J are TRBV24-1 and TRBJ2-2, with 14 bases that match TRBD2. Germline CDR1 reads KGHDR; CDR2 reads SFDVKD. V was pared by 2 bases and J by 6 bases, with 4 bases of the junction left unmatched. This CDR3 spans 17 amino acids.

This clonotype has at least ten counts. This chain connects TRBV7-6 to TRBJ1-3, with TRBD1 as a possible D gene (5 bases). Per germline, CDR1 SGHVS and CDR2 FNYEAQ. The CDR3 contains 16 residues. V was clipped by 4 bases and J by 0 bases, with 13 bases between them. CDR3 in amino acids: CASSSGQGVSGNTIYF. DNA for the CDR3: TGTGCCAGCAGCTCCGGTCAGGGCGTCTCTGGAAACACCATATATTTT.

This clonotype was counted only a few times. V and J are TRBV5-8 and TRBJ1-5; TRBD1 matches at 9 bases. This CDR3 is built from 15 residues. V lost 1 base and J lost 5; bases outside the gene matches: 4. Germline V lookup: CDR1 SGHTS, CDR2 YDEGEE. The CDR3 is CASSLFGTGYQPQHF. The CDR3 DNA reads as TGTGCCAGCAGCTTGTTTGGGACAGGGTATCAGCCCCAGCATTTT.

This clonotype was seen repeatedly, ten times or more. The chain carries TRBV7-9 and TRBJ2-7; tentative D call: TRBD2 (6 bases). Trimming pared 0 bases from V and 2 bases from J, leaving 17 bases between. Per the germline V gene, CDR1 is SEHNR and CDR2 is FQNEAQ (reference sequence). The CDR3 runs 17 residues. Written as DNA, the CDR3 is TGTGCCAGCAGCTTAGCGGGTTTCGGGACTGCTACCTACGAGCAGTACTTC. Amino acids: CASSLAGFGTATYEQYF.

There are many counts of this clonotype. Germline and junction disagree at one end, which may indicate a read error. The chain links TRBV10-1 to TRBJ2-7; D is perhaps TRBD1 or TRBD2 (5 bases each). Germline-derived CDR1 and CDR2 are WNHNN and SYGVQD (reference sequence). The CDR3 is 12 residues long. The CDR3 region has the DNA TGCGCCAGCACGAACCTTCGAAGGGGAGTCCTCTTC. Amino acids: CASTNLRRGVLF.

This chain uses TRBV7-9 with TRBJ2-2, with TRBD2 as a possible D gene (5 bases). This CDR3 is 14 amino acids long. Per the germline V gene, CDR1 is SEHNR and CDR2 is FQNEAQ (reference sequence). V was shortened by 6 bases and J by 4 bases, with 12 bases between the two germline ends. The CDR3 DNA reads TGTGCCAGCAGTCAAGACACTAGCACCGGGGAGCTGTTTTTT. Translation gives CASSQDTSTGELFF.

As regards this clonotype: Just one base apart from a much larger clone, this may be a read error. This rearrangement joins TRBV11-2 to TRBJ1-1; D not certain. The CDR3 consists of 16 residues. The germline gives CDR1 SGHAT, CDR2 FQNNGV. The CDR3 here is CVSSFTLLGSNTEAFF. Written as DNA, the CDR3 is TGTGTCAGCAGCTTTACTCTTCTGGGCTCGAACACTGAAGCTTTCTTT.

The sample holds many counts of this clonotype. DNA for the CDR3: TGTGCCAGCAGCGTAGGAGGCGGCTACTCTGGAAACACCATATATTTT. It codes for CASSVGGGYSGNTIYF. The V call is TRBV9, the J call TRBJ1-3, with D uncertain. Germline CDR1 is SGDLS and CDR2 is YYNGEE. The CDR3 has 16 amino acids. Trimming removed 0 bases from V and 0 bases from J, with 10 bases in between.

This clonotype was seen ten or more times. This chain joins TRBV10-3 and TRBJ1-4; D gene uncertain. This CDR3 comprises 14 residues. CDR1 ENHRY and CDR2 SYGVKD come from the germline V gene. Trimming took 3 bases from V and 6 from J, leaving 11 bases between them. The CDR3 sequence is CAISDRVGYEKLFF. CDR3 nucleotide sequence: TGTGCCATCAGTGATCGGGTGGGGTATGAAAAACTGTTTTTT.

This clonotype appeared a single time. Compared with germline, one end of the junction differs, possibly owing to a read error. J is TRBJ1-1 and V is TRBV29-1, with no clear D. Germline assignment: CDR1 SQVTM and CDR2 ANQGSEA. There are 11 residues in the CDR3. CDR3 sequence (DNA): TGCAGCGTGGGTGTGAACACTGAAGCTCTCTTT. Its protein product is CSVGVNTEALF.

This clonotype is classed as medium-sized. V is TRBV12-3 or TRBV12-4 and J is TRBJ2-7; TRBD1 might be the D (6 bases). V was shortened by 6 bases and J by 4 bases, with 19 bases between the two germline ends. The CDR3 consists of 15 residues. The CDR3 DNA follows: TGTGCCAGCAGCCACATAAAACAGGGCGTTTACGAGCAGTACTTC. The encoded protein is CASSHIKQGVYEQYF.

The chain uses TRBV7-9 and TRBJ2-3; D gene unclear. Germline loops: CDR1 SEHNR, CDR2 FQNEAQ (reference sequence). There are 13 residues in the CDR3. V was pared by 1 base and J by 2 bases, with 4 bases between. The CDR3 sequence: CASSLDLTDTQYF. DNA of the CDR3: TGTGCCAGCAGCTTAGACCTCACAGATACGCAGTATTTT.

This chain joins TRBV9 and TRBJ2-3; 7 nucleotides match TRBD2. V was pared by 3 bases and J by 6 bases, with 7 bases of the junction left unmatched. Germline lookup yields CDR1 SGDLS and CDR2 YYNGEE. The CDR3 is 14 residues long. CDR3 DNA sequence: TGTGCCAGCAGCGCCGGACTAGTTCCCGATACGCAGTATTTT. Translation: CASSAGLVPDTQYF.

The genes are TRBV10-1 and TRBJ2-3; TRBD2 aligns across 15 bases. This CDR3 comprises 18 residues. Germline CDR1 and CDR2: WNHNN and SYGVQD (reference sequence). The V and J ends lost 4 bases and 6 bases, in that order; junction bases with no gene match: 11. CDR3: CASSATIGLAGGPDTQYF. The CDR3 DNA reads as TGCGCCAGCAGTGCAACCATTGGACTAGCGGGGGGGCCTGATACGCAGTATTTT.

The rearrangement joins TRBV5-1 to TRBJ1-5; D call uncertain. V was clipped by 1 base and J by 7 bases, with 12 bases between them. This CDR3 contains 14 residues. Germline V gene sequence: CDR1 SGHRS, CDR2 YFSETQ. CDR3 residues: CASSLHPLGQPQHF. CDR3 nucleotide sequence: TGCGCCAGCAGCTTGCATCCTTTAGGGCAGCCCCAGCATTTT.

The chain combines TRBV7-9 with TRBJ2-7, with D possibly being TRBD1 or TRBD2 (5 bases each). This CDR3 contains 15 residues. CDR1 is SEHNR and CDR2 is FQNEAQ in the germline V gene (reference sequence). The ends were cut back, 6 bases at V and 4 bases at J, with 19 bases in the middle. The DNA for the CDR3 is TGTGCCAGCAGTAATCCAGCGGACAAGCTTTACGAGCAGTACTTC. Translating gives CASSNPADKLYEQYF.

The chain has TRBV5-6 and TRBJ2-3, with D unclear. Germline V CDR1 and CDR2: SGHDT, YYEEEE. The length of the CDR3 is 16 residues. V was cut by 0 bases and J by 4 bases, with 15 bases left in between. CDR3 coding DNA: TGTGCCAGCAGCTTGGCGCAGGAAACCCGCGCAGATACGCAGTATTTT. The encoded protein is CASSLAQETRADTQYF.

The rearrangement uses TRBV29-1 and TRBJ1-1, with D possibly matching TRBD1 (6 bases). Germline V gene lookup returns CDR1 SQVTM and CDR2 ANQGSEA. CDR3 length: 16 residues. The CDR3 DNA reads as TGCGGCGCGGACGGGTTTCAGGACAGTGCAGGGACTGAAGCTTTCTTT. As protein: CGADGFQDSAGTEAFF.

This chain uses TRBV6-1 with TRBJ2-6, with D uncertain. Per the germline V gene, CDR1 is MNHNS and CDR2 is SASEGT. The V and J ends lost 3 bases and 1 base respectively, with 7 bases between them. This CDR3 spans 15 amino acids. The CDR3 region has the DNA TGTGCCAGCAGTGAGGAAGGATCTGGGGCCAACGTCCTGACTTTC. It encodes CASSEEGSGANVLTF.